This T cell receptor beta chain was captured by sequencing in a study of T cells in Graves' hyperthyroidism and ophthalmopathy. This clonotype was counted a single time. Its antigen is not identified. RNA transcripts yielded amplified TCR beta CDR3 regions. TCR CDR3 regions were first amplified by RT-PCR with HTBI primers. From the multiplex PCR reads, TCRdb called clonotypes with MiXCR, one entry per CDR3 protein. The table lists some 600,000 distinct CDR3 sequences, roughly 50% of them singletons. CDR1 is SSHAT, CDR2 FNYEAQ, per germline (reference sequence). CDR3 length equals 17 residues. The V and J ends lost 5 bases and 5 bases, in that order; junction bases with no gene match: 11. Overall study findings and caveats: Most clonotypes expanded in the thyroid (above 0.001) were also present in blood.

The chain has TRBV7-7 and TRBJ2-2; 10 positions agree with TRBD2. Source material: peripheral blood or thyroid tissue (not recorded which). This receptor was identified in a woman aged 18-29 years with Graves' hyperthyroidism. CDR3 nucleotide sequence: TGTGCCAGCAGCCGGACCAGCGGGAGGGCCGGAACCGGGGAGCTGTTTTTT. Encoded protein: CASSRTSGRAGTGELFF. Variable domain in full (rest from reference TRBV7-7 and TRBJ2-2): GAGVSQSPRYKVTKRGQDVTLRCDPISSHATLYWYQQALGQGPEFLTYFNYEAQPDKSGLPSDRFSAERPEGSISTLTIQRTEQRDSAMYRCASSRTSGRAGTGELFFGEGSRLTVL.